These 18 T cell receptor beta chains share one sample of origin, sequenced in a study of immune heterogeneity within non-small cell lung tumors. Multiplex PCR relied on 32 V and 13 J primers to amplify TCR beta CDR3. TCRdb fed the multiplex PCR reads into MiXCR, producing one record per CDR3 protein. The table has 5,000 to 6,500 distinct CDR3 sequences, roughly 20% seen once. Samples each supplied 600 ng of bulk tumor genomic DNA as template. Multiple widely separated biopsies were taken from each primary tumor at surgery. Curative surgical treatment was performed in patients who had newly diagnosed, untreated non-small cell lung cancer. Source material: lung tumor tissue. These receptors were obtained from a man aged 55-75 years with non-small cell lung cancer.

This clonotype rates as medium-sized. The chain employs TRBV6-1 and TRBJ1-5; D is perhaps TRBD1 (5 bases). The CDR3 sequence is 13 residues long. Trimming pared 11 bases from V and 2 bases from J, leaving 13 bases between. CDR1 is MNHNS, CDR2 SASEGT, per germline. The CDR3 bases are TGTGCCGCTCAACTGGGGGGCAATCAGCCCCAGCATTTT. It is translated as CAAQLGGNQPQHF.

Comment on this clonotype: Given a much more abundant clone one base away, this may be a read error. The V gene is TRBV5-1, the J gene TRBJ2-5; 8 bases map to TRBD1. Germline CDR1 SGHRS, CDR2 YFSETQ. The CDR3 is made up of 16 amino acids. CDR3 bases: TGCGCCAACAGCTCTGGACAGGGAAATGTAGCCGAGACCCAGTACTTC. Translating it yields CANSSGQGNVAETQYF.

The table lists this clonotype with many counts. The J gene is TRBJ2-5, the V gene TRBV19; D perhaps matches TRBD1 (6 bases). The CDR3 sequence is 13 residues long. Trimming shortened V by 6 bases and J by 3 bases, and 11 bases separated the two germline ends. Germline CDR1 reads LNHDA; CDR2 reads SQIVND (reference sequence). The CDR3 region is CASRGQIEETQYF. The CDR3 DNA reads TGTGCCAGTAGAGGACAGATTGAAGAGACCCAGTACTTC. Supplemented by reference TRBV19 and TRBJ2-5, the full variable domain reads DGGITQSPKYLFRKEGQNVTLSCEQNLNHDAMYWYRQDPGQGLRLIYYSQIVNDFQKGDIAEGYSVSREKKESFPLTVTSAQKNPTAFYLCASRGQIEETQYFGPGTRLLVL.

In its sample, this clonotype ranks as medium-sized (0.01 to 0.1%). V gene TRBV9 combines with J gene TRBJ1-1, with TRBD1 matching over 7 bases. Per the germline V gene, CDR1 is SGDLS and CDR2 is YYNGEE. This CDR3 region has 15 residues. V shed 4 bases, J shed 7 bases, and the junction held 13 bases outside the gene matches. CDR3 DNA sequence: TGTGCCAGCAGCTACGTCACCGGGACAGAAGGTGAAGCTTTCTTT. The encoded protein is CASSYVTGTEGEAFF.

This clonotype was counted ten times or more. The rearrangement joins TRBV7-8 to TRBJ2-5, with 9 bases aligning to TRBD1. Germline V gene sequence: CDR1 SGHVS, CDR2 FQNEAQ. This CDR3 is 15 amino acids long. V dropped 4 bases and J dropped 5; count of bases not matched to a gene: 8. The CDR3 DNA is TGTGCCAGCAGCTACCACAGGGGGCTGTTGGAGACCCAGTACTTC. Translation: CASSYHRGLLETQYF.

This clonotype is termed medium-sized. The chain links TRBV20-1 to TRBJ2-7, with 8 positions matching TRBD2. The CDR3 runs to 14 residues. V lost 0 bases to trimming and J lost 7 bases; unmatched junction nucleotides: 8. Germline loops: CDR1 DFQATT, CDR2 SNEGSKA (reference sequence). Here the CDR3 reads CSARERAGVFEQYF. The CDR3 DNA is TGCAGTGCTAGAGAGCGAGCGGGAGTATTTGAGCAGTACTTC.

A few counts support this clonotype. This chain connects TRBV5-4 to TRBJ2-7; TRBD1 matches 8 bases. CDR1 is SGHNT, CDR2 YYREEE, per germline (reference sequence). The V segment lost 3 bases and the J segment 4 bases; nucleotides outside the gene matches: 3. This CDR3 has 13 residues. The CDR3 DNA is TGTGCCAGCAGCTCCACAGGGGGTTACGAGCAGTACTTC. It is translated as CASSSTGGYEQYF.

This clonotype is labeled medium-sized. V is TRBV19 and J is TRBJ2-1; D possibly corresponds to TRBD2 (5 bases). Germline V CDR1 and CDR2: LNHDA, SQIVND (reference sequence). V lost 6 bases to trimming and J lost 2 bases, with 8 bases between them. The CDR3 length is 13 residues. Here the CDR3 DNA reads TGTGCCAGTAGACTGGGAGCCTACAATGAGCAGTTCTTC. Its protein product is CASRLGAYNEQFF.

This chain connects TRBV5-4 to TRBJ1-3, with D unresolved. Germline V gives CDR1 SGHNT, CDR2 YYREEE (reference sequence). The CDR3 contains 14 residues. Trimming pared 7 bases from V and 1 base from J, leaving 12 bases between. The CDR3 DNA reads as TGTGCCAGCTTGGGGAGACGGTCTGGAAACACCATATATTTT. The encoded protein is CASLGRRSGNTIYF.

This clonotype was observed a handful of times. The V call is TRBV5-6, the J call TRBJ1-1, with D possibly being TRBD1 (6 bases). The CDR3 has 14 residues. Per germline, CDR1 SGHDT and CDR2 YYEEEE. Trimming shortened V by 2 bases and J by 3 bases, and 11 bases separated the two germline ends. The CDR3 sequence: CASSLRQVYTEAFF. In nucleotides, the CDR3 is TGTGCCAGCAGCTTAAGACAGGTCTACACTGAAGCTTTCTTT.

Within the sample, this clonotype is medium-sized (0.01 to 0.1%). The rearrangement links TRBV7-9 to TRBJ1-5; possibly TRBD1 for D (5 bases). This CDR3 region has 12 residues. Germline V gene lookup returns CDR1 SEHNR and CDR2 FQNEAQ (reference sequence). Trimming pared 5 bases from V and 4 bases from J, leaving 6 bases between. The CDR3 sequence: CASSRQNQPQHF. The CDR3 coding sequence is TGTGCCAGCAGCCGACAGAATCAGCCCCAGCATTTT.

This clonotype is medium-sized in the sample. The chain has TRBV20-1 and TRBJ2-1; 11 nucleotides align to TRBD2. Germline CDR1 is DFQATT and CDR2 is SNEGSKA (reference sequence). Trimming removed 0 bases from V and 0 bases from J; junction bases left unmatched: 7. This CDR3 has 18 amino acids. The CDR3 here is CSARDSSGRSSSYNEQFF. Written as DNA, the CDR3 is TGCAGTGCTAGAGATTCTAGCGGGAGGTCTAGCTCCTACAATGAGCAGTTCTTC.

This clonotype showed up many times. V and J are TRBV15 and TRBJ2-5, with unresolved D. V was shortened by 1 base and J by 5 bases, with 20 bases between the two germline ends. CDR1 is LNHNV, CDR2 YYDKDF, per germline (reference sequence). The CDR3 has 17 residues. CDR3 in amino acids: CATSRADFGPIGETQYF. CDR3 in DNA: TGTGCCACCAGCAGAGCCGATTTTGGGCCAATCGGGGAGACCCAGTACTTC.

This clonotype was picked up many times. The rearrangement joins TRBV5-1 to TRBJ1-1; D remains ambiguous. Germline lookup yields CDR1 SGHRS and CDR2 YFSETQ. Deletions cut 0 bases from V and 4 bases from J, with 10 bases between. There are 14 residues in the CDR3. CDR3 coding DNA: TGCGCCAGCAGCTTGGTTAGGGCGGGCACTGAAGCTTTCTTT. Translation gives CASSLVRAGTEAFF.

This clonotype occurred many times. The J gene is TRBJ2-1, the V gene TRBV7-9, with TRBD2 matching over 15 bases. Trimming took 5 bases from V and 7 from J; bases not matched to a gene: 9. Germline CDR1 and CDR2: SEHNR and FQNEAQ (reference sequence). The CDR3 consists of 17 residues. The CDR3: CASSLGLAGGRGNEQFF. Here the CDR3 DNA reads TGTGCCAGCAGCCTCGGACTAGCGGGAGGGCGGGGAAATGAGCAGTTCTTC.

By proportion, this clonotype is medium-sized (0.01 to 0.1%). The DNA for the CDR3 is TGTGCCAGCAGCTTGGTCGGGAGGAAGAACACTGAAGCTTTCTTT. It yields the protein CASSLVGRKNTEAFF. The chain carries TRBV5-6 and TRBJ1-1, with no clear D. The CDR3 sequence is 15 residues long. With 0 bases removed from V and 1 base from J, the gap between germline ends came to 10 bases. CDR1 is SGHDT and CDR2 is YYEEEE in the germline V gene.

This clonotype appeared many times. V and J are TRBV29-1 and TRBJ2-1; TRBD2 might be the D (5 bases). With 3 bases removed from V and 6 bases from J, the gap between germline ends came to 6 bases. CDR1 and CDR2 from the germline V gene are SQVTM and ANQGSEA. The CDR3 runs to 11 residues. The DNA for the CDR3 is TGCAGCGTTGATGAGGGCAATGAGCAGTTCTTC. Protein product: CSVDEGNEQFF.

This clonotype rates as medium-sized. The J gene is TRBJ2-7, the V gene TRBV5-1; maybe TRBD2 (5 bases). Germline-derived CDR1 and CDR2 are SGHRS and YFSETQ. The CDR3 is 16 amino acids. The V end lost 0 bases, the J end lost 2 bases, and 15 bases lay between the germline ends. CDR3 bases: TGCGCCAGCAGCTTGGCAGAAGTTAGCGCAGCCTACGAGCAGTACTTC. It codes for CASSLAEVSAAYEQYF.